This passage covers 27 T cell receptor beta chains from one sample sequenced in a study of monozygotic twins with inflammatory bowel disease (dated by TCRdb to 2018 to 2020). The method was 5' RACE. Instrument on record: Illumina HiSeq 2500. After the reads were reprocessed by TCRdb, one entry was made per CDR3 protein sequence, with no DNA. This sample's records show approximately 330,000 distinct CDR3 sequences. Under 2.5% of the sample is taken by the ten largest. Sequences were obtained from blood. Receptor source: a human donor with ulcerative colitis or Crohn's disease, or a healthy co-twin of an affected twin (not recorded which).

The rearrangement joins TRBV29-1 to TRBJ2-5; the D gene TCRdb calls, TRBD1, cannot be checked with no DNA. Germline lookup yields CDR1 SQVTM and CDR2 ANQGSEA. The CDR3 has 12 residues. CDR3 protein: CSARTGQETQYF.

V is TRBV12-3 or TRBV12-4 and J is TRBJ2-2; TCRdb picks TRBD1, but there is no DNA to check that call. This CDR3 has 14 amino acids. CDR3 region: CATSSRDGTGELFF.

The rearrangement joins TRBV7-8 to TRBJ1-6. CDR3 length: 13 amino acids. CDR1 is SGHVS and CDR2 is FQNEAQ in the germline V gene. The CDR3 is CASSFSKNSPLHF.

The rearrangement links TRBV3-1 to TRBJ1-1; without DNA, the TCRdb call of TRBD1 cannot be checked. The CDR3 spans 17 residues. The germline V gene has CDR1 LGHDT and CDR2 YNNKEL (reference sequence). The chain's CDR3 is CASSQDYWTVMNTEAFF.

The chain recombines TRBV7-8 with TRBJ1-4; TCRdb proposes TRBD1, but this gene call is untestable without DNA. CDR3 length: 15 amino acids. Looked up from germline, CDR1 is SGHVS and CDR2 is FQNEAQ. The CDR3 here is CASSDRTLSGEKLFF.

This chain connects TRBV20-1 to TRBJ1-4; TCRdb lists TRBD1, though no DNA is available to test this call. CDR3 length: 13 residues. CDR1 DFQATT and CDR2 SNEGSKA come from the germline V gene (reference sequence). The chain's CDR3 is CSARLDRWEKLFF.

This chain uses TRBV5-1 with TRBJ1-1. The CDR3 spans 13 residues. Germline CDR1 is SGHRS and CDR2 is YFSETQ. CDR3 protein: CASSLAVNTEAFF.

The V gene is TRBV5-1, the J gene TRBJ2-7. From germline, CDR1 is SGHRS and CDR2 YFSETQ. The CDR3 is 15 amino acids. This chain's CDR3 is CASSFSSGGPYEQYF.

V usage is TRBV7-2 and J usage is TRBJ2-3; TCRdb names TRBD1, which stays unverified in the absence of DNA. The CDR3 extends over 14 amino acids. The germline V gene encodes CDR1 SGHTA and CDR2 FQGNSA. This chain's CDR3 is CASSLGGTTDTQYF.

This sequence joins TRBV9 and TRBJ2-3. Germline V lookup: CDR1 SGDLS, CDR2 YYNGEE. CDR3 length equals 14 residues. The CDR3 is CASSVRTRTDTQYF.

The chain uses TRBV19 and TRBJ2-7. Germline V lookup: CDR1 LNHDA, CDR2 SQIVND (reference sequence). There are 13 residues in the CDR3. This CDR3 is CASSKTENYEQYF.

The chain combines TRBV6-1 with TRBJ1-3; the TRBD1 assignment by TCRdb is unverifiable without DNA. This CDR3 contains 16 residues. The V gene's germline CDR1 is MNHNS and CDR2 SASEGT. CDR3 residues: CASRSGTGTSGNTIYF.

The CDR3 sequence: CASSVYRDRGSNQPQHF. The V and J genes are TRBV7-8 and TRBJ1-5; the D call of TRBD1 rests on TCRdb alone, since no DNA is present to check it. Germline loops: CDR1 SGHVS, CDR2 FQNEAQ. CDR3 length: 17 residues.

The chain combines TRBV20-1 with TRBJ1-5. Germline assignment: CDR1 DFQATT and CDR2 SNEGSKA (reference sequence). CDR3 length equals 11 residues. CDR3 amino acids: CSAAINQPQHF.

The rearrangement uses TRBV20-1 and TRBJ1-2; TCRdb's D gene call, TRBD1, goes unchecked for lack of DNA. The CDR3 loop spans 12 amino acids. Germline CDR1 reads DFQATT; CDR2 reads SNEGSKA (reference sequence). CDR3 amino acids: CSVSDRGRGYTF.

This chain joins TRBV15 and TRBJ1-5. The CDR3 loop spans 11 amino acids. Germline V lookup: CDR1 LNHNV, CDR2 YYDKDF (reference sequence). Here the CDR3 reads CATSRGGLQHF.

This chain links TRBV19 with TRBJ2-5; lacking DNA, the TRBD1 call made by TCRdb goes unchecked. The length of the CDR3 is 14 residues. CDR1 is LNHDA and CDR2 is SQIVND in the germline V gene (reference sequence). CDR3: CASSMGQVSETQYF.

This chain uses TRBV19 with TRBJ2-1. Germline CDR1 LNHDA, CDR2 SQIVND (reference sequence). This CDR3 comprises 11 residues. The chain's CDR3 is CASSINNEQFF.

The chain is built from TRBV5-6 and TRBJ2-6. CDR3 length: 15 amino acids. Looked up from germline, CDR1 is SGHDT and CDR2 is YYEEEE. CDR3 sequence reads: CASSLIVSGANVLTF.

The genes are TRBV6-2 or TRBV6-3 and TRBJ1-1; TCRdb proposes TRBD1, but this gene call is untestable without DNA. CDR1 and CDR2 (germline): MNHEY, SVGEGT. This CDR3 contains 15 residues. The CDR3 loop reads CASSYSTGRRTEAFF.

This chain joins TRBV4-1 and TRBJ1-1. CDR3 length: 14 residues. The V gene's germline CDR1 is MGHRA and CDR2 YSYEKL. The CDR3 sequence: CASSRQFVNTEAFF.

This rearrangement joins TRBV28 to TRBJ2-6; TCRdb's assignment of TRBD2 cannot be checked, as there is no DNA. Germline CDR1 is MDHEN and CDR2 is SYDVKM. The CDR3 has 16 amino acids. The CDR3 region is CASGTEVNSGANVLTF.

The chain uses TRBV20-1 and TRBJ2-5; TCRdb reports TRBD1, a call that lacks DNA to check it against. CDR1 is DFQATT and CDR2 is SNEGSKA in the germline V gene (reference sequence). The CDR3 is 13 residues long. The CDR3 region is CSATGGAGETQYF.

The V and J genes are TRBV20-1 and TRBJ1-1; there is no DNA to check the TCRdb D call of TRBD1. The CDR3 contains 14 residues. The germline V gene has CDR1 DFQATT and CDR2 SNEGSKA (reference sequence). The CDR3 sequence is CSARPPSRSTEAFF.

The CDR3 region is CSARDWETQYF. The genes are TRBV20-1 and TRBJ2-5. The V gene's germline CDR1 is DFQATT and CDR2 SNEGSKA (reference sequence). This CDR3 has 11 amino acids.

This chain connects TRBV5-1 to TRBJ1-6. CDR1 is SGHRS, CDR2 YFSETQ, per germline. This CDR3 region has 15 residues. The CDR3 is CASSLSGSYNSPLHF.

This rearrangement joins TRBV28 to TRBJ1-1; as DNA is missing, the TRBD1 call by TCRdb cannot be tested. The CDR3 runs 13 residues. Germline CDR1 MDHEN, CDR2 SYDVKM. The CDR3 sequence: CASSSPGPVEAFF. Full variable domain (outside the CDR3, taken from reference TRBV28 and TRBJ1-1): DVKVTQSSRYLVKRTGEKVFLECVQDMDHENMFWYRQDPGLGLRLIYFSYDVKMKEKGDIPEGYSVSREKKERFSLILESASTNQTSMYLCASSSPGPVEAFFGQGTRLTVV.